Listed here are 20 T cell receptor beta chains from one sample, sequenced in a study of lymphopenia after photon versus proton radiotherapy. Here immunoSEQ multiplex PCR was the method, and the copy in TCRdb shows in-frame clones only, minus some. In the table there are 35,000 to 50,000 clones, over 75% of which are singletons. Material: peripheral blood, obtained from a patient treated with proton-based radiotherapy. Receptors were obtained from a woman aged 70-85 years with pancreatic cancer.

The genes are TRBV6-5 and TRBJ1-1; tentatively, D is TRBD1 (5 bases). CDR3 length equals 16 residues. Germline values: CDR1 MNHEY, CDR2 SVGAGI. Trimming removed 2 bases from V and 5 bases from J, with 18 bases in between. The CDR3 reads CASSYQTPGEGTEAFF. The CDR3 DNA sequence: TGTGCCAGCAGTTACCAGACCCCCGGGGAGGGGACTGAAGCTTTCTTT.

This sequence joins TRBV7-9 and TRBJ1-2; a weak D match, TRBD1 (5 bases). This CDR3 is built from 13 residues. V was pared by 5 bases and J by 4 bases, with 11 bases between. The germline V gene encodes CDR1 SEHNR and CDR2 FQNEAQ (reference sequence). The CDR3 here is CASSAQGGYGYTF. Written as DNA, the CDR3 is TGTGCCAGCAGCGCCCAGGGTGGCTATGGCTACACCTTC. Full variable domain (missing parts from reference TRBV7-9 and TRBJ1-2): DTGVSQNPRHKITKRGQNVTFRCDPISEHNRLYWYRQTLGQGPEFLTYFQNEAQLEKSRLLSDRFSAERPKGSFSTLEIQRTEQGDSAMYLCASSAQGGYGYTFGSGTRLTVV.

This sequence joins TRBV29-1 and TRBJ1-1; maybe TRBD1 (5 bases). This CDR3 spans 12 amino acids. CDR1 and CDR2 from the germline V gene are SQVTM and ANQGSEA. V was pared by 6 bases and J by 4 bases, with 12 bases between. In nucleotides, the CDR3 is TGCAGCGTGAGGCCTGGGGGCACTGAAGCTTTCTTT. It yields the protein CSVRPGGTEAFF.

J is TRBJ2-5 and V is TRBV19; 8 nucleotides align to TRBD1. V trimming: 5 bases; J trimming: 0 bases; junction bases outside the gene matches: 5. Germline V CDR1 and CDR2: LNHDA, SQIVND (reference sequence). The CDR3 loop spans 15 amino acids. The CDR3 DNA is TGTGCCAGTAGTCTTTGGACAGGGAACCAAGAGACCCAGTACTTC. Translating gives CASSLWTGNQETQYF. The whole variable domain, filled in from reference TRBV19 and TRBJ2-5, reads DGGITQSPKYLFRKEGQNVTLSCEQNLNHDAMYWYRQDPGQGLRLIYYSQIVNDFQKGDIAEGYSVSREKKESFPLTVTSAQKNPTAFYLCASSLWTGNQETQYFGPGTRLLVL.

The V and J genes are TRBV27 and TRBJ2-2; D might be TRBD1 (6 bases). With 6 bases removed from V and 7 bases from J, the gap between germline ends came to 18 bases. The CDR3 sequence is 15 residues long. Germline CDR1 MNHEY, CDR2 SMNVEV (reference sequence). The CDR3 loop is CASRLGQIRSGELFF. CDR3 sequence (DNA): TGTGCCAGCAGATTAGGACAGATTCGAAGCGGGGAGCTGTTTTTT.

V usage is TRBV7-3 and J usage is TRBJ1-1; no clear D. CDR1 is SGHTA and CDR2 is FQGTGA in the germline V gene. The CDR3 totals 19 residues. V lost 1 base and J 1 base, leaving 22 bases between the germline ends. The chain's CDR3 is CASSLSGAMTRLSNTEAFF. The CDR3 bases are TGTGCCAGCAGCTTAAGTGGCGCAATGACACGGCTCTCGAACACTGAAGCTTTCTTT.

The DNA of the CDR3 is TGTGCCATCAGTGAGGCCACCGGGGGTCGGGTCGCCGAAGCTTTCTTT. Protein product: CAISEATGGRVAEAFF. The chain has TRBV10-3 and TRBJ1-1; the D gene is possibly TRBD1 (5 bases). Per the germline V gene, CDR1 is ENHRY and CDR2 is SYGVKD. Trimming removed 2 bases at V and 8 bases at J, with 21 bases between. This CDR3 comprises 16 residues.

The chain joins TRBV25-1 to TRBJ2-3, with 14 nucleotides matching TRBD2. This CDR3 comprises 16 residues. The V segment lost 11 bases and the J segment 4 bases; nucleotides outside the gene matches: 11. Looked up from germline, CDR1 is MGHDK and CDR2 is SYGVNS. CDR3 in amino acids: CASSYSGLAGADTQYF. The CDR3 DNA sequence: TGTGCCTCATCATATTCGGGACTAGCGGGGGCAGATACGCAGTATTTT. Together with reference TRBV25-1 and TRBJ2-3, the CDR3 gives the full variable domain: EADIYQTPRYLVIGTGKKITLECSQTMGHDKMYWYQQDPGMELHLIHYSYGVNSTEKGDLSSESTVSRIRTEHFPLTLESARPSHTSQYLCASSYSGLAGADTQYFGPGTRLTVL.

The V gene is TRBV4-3, the J gene TRBJ2-3; 9 bases match TRBD2. Germline CDR1 LGHNA, CDR2 YSLEER. The CDR3 runs to 17 residues. Losses at the gene ends were 0 bases for V and 2 bases for J; bases not matched to a gene: 6. Here the CDR3 reads CASSQDRAGGVTDTQYF. The CDR3 region has the DNA TGCGCCAGCAGCCAAGACCGGGCGGGAGGGGTCACAGATACGCAGTATTTT.

This rearrangement joins TRBV19 to TRBJ2-7; the match to TRBD2 covers 12 bases. Germline lookup yields CDR1 LNHDA and CDR2 SQIVND (reference sequence). V was pared by 3 bases and J by 0 bases, with 3 bases of the junction left unmatched. This CDR3 is built from 16 residues. This chain's CDR3 is CASSIGLAGSSYEQYF. CDR3 nucleotides: TGTGCCAGTAGTATCGGACTAGCGGGGAGCTCCTACGAGCAGTACTTC. Complete variable domain (other parts from reference TRBV19 and TRBJ2-7): DGGITQSPKYLFRKEGQNVTLSCEQNLNHDAMYWYRQDPGQGLRLIYYSQIVNDFQKGDIAEGYSVSREKKESFPLTVTSAQKNPTAFYLCASSIGLAGSSYEQYFGPGTRLTVT.

The chain links TRBV6-1 to TRBJ2-1; 8 bases are a match to TRBD2. CDR1 and CDR2 (germline): MNHNS, SASEGT. V lost 1 base to trimming and J lost 8 bases; unmatched junction nucleotides: 7. The CDR3 loop spans 15 amino acids. The CDR3 is CASSEESGRYDEQFF. The CDR3 DNA sequence: TGTGCCAGCAGTGAAGAGAGCGGGAGATATGATGAGCAGTTCTTC.

The J gene is TRBJ1-6, the V gene TRBV20-1, with D unclear. V was trimmed by 3 bases and J by 14 bases, leaving 11 bases between them. The germline gives CDR1 DFQATT, CDR2 SNEGSKA (reference sequence). The CDR3 loop spans 11 amino acids. The CDR3 loop is CSASSLPALHF. CDR3 DNA: TGCAGTGCTAGTTCTCTACCAGCCCTCCACTTT.

The chain has TRBV11-2 and TRBJ2-1; TRBD2 agrees at 7 bases. Germline V gene data show CDR1 as SGHAT and CDR2 as FQNNGV. This CDR3 spans 15 amino acids. The V gene end was trimmed by 0 bases and the J gene end by 8 bases; junction bases not matched to a gene: 7. CDR3 residues: CASSLDRGRVDEQFF. Written as DNA, the CDR3 is TGTGCCAGCAGCTTAGATCGCGGGAGAGTAGATGAGCAGTTCTTC.

The genes are TRBV7-9 and TRBJ2-7, with TRBD2 identical over 9 bases. The CDR3 is 15 residues long. Trimming cost V 6 bases and J 0 bases; bases outside gene matches: 6. Germline CDR1 SEHNR, CDR2 FQNEAQ (reference sequence). For the CDR3, the DNA is TGTGCCAGCAGTTCTTTGGGACTAGCCTCCTACGAGCAGTACTTC. It encodes CASSSLGLASYEQYF.

This clone was recorded a few times. This chain connects TRBV11-3 to TRBJ2-7; 7 bases are a match to TRBD2. V trimming: 4 bases; J trimming: 5 bases; junction bases outside the gene matches: 5. This CDR3 comprises 13 residues. Looked up from germline, CDR1 is SGHNT and CDR2 is YENEEA. This chain's CDR3 is CASSSPREDEQYF. The CDR3 DNA sequence: TGTGCCAGCAGCTCGCCCCGGGAGGACGAGCAGTACTTC.

This clone was recorded a few times. This sequence joins TRBV19 and TRBJ1-1, with a possible D match to TRBD1 (6 bases). CDR1 LNHDA and CDR2 SQIVND come from the germline V gene (reference sequence). Trimming took 6 bases from V and 7 from J, leaving 18 bases between them. The CDR3 is 14 residues long. In nucleotides, the CDR3 is TGTGCCAGTAGACCAACAGGGTCTGGGTTTGAAGCTTTCTTT. Its translation is CASRPTGSGFEAFF.

The chain has TRBV29-1 and TRBJ2-5; D unclear. The length of the CDR3 is 14 residues. The V end was cut by 8 bases, the J end by 4 bases, with 20 bases between. In germline, CDR1 is SQVTM, CDR2 ANQGSEA. CDR3: CSLAALRVRETQYF. For the CDR3, the DNA is TGCAGCCTCGCAGCGTTACGGGTAAGAGAGACCCAGTACTTC. Looking up the rest from reference TRBV29-1 and TRBJ2-5 gives the full variable domain: SAVISQKPSRDICQRGTSLTIQCQVDSQVTMMFWYRQQPGQSLTLIATANQGSEATYESGFVIDKFPISRPNLTFSTLTVSNMSPEDSSIYLCSLAALRVRETQYFGPGTRLLVL.

The chain uses TRBV28 and TRBJ1-4, with D perhaps matching TRBD1 (6 bases). Trimming removed 7 bases from V and 6 bases from J, with 6 bases in between. The CDR3 is made up of 11 amino acids. Per germline, CDR1 MDHEN and CDR2 SYDVKM. CDR3 nucleotides: TGTGCCAGCAAGGGGGATGAAAAACTGTTTTTT. It is translated as CASKGDEKLFF. The whole variable domain, remainder taken from reference TRBV28 and TRBJ1-4, is DVKVTQSSRYLVKRTGEKVFLECVQDMDHENMFWYRQDPGLGLRLIYFSYDVKMKEKGDIPEGYSVSREKKERFSLILESASTNQTSMYLCASKGDEKLFFGSGTQLSVL.

J is TRBJ2-3 and V is TRBV2; D might be TRBD2 (6 bases). The CDR3 consists of 13 residues. Trimming shortened V by 6 bases and J by 9 bases, and 16 bases separated the two germline ends. Germline lookup yields CDR1 SNHLY and CDR2 FYNNEI. The CDR3 reads CASSGGPASTQYF. CDR3 bases: TGTGCCAGCAGCGGAGGGCCAGCTTCCACGCAGTATTTT.

The chain couples TRBV12-5 to TRBJ2-7; possible D gene TRBD1, 6 bases. Germline CDR1 and CDR2: LGHNT and FRNRAP. There are 17 residues in the CDR3. The ends were cut back, 3 bases at V and 1 base at J, with 19 bases in the middle. The CDR3 DNA is TGTGCTAGTGGTTTTCCAATCGGGACACGGGTGTCCTACGAGCAGTACTTC. It translates to CASGFPIGTRVSYEQYF.